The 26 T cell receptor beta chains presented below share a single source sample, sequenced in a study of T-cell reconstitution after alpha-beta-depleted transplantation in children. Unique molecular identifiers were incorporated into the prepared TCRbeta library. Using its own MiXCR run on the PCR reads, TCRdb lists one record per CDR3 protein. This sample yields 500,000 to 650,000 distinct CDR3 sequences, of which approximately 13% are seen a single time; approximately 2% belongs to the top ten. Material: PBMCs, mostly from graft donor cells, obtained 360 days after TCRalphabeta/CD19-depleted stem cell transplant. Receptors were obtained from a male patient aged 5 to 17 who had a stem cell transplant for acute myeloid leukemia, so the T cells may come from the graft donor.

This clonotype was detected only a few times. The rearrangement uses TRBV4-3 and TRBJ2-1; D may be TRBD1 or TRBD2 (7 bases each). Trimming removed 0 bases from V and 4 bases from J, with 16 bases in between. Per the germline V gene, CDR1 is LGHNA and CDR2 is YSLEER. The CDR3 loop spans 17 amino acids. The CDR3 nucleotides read TGCGCCAGCAGCCAAGAGTCAGGGGGGGGGTTTTACAATGAGCAGTTCTTC. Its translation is CASSQESGGGFYNEQFF.

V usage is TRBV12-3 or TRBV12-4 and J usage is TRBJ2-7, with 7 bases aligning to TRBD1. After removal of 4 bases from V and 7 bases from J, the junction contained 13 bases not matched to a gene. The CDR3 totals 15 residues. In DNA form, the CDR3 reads TGTGCCAGCAGTTCCAGACAGGGCGTTCTGAGGGAGCAGTACTTC. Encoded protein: CASSSRQGVLREQYF.

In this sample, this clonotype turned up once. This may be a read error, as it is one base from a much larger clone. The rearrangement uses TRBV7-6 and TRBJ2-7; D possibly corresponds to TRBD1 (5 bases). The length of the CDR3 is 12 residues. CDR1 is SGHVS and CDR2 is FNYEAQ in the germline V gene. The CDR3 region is CTSSSQVYEQYF. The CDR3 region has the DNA TGTACCAGCAGCTCACAGGTCTACGAGCAGTACTTC.

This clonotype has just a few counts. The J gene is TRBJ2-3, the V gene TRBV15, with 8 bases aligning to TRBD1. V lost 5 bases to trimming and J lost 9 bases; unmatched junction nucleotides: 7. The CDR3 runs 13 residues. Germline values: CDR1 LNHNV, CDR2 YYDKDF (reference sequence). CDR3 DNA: TGTGCCACCAGCCGAAGACAGGGGTTGACGCAGTATTTT. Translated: CATSRRQGLTQYF.

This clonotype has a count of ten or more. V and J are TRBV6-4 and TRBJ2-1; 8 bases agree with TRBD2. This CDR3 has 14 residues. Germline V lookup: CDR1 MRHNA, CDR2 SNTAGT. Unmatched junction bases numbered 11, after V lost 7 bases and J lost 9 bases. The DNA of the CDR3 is TGTGCCAGCACAGCGGGAGATGGGACAAGTGAGCAGTTCTTC. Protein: CASTAGDGTSEQFF.

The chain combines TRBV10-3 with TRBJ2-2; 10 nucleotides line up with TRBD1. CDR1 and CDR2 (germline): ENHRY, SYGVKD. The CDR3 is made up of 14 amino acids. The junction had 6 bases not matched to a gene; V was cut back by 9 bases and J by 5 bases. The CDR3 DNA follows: TGTGCCATACGACAGGGGGCCTGGACCGGGGAGCTGTTTTTT. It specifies CAIRQGAWTGELFF.

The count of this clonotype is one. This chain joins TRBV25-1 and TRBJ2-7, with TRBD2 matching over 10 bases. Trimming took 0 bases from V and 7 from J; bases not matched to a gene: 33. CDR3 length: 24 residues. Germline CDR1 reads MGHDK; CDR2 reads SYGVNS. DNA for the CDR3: TGTGCCAGCAGTGAATATAAATGGACCTACCCCGGGACTAGCGTGGTTTACCACCGAGGGGAGCAGTACTTC. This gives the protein CASSEYKWTYPGTSVVYHRGEQYF.

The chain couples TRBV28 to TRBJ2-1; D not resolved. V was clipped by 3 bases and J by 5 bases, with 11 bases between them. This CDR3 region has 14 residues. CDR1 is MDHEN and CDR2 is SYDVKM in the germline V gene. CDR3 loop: CASSFTTFNNEQFF. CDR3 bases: TGTGCCAGCAGTTTCACGACATTCAACAATGAGCAGTTCTTC.

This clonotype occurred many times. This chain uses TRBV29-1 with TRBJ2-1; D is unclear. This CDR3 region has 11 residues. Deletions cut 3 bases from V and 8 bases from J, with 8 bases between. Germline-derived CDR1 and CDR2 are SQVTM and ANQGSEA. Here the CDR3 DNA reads TGCAGCGTTGACAACAGCTATGAGCAGTTCTTC. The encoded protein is CSVDNSYEQFF.

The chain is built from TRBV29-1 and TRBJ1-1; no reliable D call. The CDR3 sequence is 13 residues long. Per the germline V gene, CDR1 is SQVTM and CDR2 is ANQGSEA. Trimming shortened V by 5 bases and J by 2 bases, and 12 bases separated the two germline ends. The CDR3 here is CSVTLRFNTEAFF. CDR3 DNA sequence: TGCAGCGTTACCCTGCGGTTTAACACTGAAGCTTTCTTT. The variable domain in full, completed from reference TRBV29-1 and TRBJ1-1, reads SAVISQKPSRDICQRGTSLTIQCQVDSQVTMMFWYRQQPGQSLTLIATANQGSEATYESGFVIDKFPISRPNLTFSTLTVSNMSPEDSSIYLCSVTLRFNTEAFFGQGTRLTVV.

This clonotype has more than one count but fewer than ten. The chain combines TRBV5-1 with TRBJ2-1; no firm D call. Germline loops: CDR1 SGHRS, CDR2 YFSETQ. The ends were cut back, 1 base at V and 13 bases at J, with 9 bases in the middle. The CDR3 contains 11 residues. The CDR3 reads CASSLKLTQFF. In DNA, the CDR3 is TGCGCCAGCAGCTTGAAACTAACCCAGTTCTTC.

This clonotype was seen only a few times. DNA of the CDR3: TGCGCCAGCAGCTCCGGGAGCATCACCGGGGAGCTGTTTTTT. Translating gives CASSSGSITGELFF. The chain uses TRBV5-1 and TRBJ2-2; a possible D gene is TRBD2 (6 bases). With 3 bases removed from V and 4 bases from J, the gap between germline ends came to 10 bases. Germline V lookup: CDR1 SGHRS, CDR2 YFSETQ. The CDR3 spans 14 residues.

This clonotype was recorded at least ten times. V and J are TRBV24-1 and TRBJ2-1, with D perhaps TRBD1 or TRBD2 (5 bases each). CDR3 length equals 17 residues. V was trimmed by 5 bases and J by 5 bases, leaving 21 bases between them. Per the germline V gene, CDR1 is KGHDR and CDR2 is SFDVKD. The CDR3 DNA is TGTGCCACCAGTGGCAAGGGACGCCAGACACTCCACAATGAGCAGTTCTTC. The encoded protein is CATSGKGRQTLHNEQFF.

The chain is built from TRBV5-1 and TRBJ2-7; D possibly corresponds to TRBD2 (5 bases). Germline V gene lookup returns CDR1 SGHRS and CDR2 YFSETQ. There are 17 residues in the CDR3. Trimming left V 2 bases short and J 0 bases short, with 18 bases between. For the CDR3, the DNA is TGCGCCAGCAGCTTAATACCGTCGGGAAGCTTCTCCTACGAGCAGTACTTC. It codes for CASSLIPSGSFSYEQYF.

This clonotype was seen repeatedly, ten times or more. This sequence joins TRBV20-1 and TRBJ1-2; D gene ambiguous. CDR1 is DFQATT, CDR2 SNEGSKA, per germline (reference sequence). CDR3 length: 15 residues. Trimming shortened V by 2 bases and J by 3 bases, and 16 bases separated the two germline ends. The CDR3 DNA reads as TGCAGTGCTAGAAACCTTGGCAACCGATACTATGGCTACACCTTC. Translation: CSARNLGNRYYGYTF.

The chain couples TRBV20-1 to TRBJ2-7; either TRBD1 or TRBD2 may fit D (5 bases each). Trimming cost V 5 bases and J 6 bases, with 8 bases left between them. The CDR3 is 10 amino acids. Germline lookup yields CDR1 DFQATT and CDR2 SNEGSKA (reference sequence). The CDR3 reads CSAGGGEQYF. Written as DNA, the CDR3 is TGCAGTGCTGGGGGTGGCGAGCAGTACTTC.

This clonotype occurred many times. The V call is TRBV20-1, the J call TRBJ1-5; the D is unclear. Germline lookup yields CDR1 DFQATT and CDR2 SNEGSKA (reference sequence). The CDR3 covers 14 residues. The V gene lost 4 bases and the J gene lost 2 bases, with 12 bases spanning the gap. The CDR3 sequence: CSAKPGSGNQPQHF. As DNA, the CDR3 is TGCAGTGCTAAGCCCGGGTCGGGCAATCAGCCCCAGCATTTT.

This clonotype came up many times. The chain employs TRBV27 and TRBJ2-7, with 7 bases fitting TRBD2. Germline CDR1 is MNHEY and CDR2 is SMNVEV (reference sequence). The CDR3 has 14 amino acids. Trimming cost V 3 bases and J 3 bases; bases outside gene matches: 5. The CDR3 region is CASSFVAGVYEQYF. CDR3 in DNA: TGTGCCAGCAGTTTCGTCGCGGGAGTCTACGAGCAGTACTTC.

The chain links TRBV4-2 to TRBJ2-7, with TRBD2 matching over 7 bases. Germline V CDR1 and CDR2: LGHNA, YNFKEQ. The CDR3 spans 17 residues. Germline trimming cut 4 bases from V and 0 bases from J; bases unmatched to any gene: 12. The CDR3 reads CASSPIPRGGSSYEQYF. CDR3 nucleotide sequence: TGTGCCAGCAGCCCAATCCCTCGCGGCGGGAGCTCCTACGAGCAGTACTTC.

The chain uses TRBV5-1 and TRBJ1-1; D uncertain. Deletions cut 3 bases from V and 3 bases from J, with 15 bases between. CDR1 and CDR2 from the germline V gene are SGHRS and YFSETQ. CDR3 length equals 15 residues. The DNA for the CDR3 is TGCGCCAGCAGCTCCCGGCGGGTACCATACACTGAAGCTTTCTTT. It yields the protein CASSSRRVPYTEAFF.

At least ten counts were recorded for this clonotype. CDR3 in amino acids: CSVREGGLDEQFF. CDR3 DNA sequence: TGCAGCGTTCGGGAGGGAGGGCTCGATGAGCAGTTCTTC. The chain has TRBV29-1 and TRBJ2-1; 8 bases are a match to TRBD2. The CDR3 extends over 13 amino acids. J lost 8 bases, V lost 5 bases, and 8 bases had no gene match. CDR1 and CDR2 (germline): SQVTM, ANQGSEA.

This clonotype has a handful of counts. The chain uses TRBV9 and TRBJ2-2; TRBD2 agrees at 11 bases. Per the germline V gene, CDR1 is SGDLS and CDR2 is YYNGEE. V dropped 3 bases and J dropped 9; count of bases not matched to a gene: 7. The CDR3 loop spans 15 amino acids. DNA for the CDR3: TGTGCCAGCAGCGAATTAGCGGGGGGGGGAAGGGAGCTGTTTTTT. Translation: CASSELAGGGRELFF.

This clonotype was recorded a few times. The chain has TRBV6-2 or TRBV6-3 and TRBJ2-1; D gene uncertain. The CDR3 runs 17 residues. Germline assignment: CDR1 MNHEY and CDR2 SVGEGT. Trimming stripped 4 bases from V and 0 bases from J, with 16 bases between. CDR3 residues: CASSSPQERVSYNEQFF. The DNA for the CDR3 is TGTGCCAGCAGTTCCCCCCAGGAGAGAGTCTCCTACAATGAGCAGTTCTTC.

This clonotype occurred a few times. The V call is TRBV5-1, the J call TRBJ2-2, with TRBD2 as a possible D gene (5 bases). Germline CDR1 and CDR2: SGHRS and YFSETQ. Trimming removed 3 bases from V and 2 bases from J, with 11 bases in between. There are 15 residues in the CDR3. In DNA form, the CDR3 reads TGCGCCAGCAGCTCGGATGGGAGTAACACCGGGGAGCTGTTTTTT. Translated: CASSSDGSNTGELFF.

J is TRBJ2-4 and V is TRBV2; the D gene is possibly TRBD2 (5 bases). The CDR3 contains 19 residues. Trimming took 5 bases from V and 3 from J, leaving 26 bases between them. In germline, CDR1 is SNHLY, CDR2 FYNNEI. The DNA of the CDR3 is TGTGCCAGCAGTTTGTTCTTGGACTCCCAGATTTCGGGCAAAAACATTCAGTACTTC. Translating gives CASSLFLDSQISGKNIQYF.

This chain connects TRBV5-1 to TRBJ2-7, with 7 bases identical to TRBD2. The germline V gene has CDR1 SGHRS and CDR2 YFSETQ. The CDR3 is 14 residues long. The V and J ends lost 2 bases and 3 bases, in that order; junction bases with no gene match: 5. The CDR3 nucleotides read TGCGCCAGCAGCTTTGGGGGGGGTGGCTACGAGCAGTACTTC. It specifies CASSFGGGGYEQYF.